These 18 T cell receptor beta chains share one sample of origin, sequenced in a study of cytomegalovirus exposure and HLA in healthy donors. 13 Jbeta primers and 60 Vbeta primers were used for the PCR. Only in-frame clones appear in the TCRdb table, and some are missing; sequencing was by immunoSEQ multiplex PCR. The repertoire has approximately 170,000 clones, roughly four fifths of them found once; the top ten carry around 1.5%. Sequencing was done on a sample of PBMCs. These receptors were collected from a man between 35 and 55 years old in good health and CMV-seronegative.

This clone was detected only once. This rearrangement joins TRBV27 to TRBJ2-2; D is perhaps TRBD2 (7 bases). Deletions cut 5 bases from V and 7 bases from J, with 14 bases between. The CDR3 length is 14 residues. The germline CDR1 and CDR2 sequences are MNHEY and SMNVEV (reference sequence). The CDR3 reads CASSHEGGVGELFF. Written as DNA, the CDR3 is TGTGCCAGCAGTCACGAAGGGGGGGTCGGGGAGCTGTTTTTT.

The chain carries TRBV27 and TRBJ1-1; D is unresolved. The germline CDR1 and CDR2 sequences are MNHEY and SMNVEV (reference sequence). Between the trimmed V and J ends, which lost 5 bases and 1 base, there was a span of 11 bases. The length of the CDR3 is 14 residues. CDR3 amino acids: CASSIDGENTEAFF. The CDR3 DNA reads TGTGCCAGCAGTATCGACGGGGAGAACACTGAAGCTTTCTTT.

The chain uses TRBV7-8 and TRBJ2-7; 7 bases line up with TRBD1. Germline V CDR1 and CDR2: SGHVS, FQNEAQ. V lost 4 bases, J lost 8 bases, and 5 bases stayed unmatched. The CDR3 has 12 residues. CDR3 sequence (DNA): TGTGCCAGCAGCTCCGACAGGGTGAAGCAGTACGTC. This codes for CASSSDRVKQYV.

The CDR3 region is CAGGPREGETQYF. CDR3 nucleotide sequence: TGTGCCGGCGGACCCAGAGAGGGAGAGACCCAGTACTTC. The rearrangement links TRBV6-4 to TRBJ2-5; D might be TRBD2 (5 bases). Germline V gives CDR1 MRHNA, CDR2 SNTAGT. CDR3 length: 13 residues. Trimming took 11 bases from V and 4 from J, leaving 17 bases between them.

This chain links TRBV4-1 with TRBJ2-7; 7 bases agree with TRBD2. The germline V gene encodes CDR1 MGHRA and CDR2 YSYEKL. With 4 bases clipped from V and 4 bases from J, the junction kept 13 bases outside the gene matches. This CDR3 region has 16 residues. CDR3 protein: CASSPLEGGPGYEQYF. Here the CDR3 DNA reads TGCGCCAGCAGCCCCCTCGAGGGAGGGCCTGGGTACGAGCAGTACTTC.

The chain links TRBV7-9 to TRBJ2-1; the D is unclear. Germline V gene lookup returns CDR1 SEHNR and CDR2 FQNEAQ (reference sequence). V was pared by 5 bases and J by 0 bases, with 5 bases between. The length of the CDR3 is 13 residues. DNA for the CDR3: TGTGCCAGCAGCCCCATCTCCTACAATGAGCAGTTCTTC. This codes for CASSPISYNEQFF.

The chain has TRBV10-1 and TRBJ1-3; D may be TRBD1 (6 bases). CDR1 and CDR2 (germline): WNHNN, SYGVQD (reference sequence). The V gene lost 6 bases and the J gene lost 4 bases, with 13 bases spanning the gap. This CDR3 has 14 amino acids. In DNA form, the CDR3 reads TGCGCCAGCAGCCAACGTGGACAGGGAAACACCATATATTTT. Translation gives CASSQRGQGNTIYF.

The chain is built from TRBV7-9 and TRBJ2-2, with TRBD2 as a possible D gene (6 bases). Germline V lookup: CDR1 SEHNR, CDR2 FQNEAQ (reference sequence). Trimming took off 1 base at V and 4 bases at J, with 13 bases between the two ends. This CDR3 has 16 amino acids. CDR3 loop: CASSLGRGWSTGELFF. Written as DNA, the CDR3 is TGTGCCAGCAGCTTAGGCCGGGGGTGGAGCACCGGGGAGCTGTTTTTT.

This clone was seen once. This chain joins TRBV18 and TRBJ2-4; TRBD2 agrees at 10 bases. CDR1 is KGHSH and CDR2 is LQKENI in the germline V gene. Unmatched junction bases numbered 2, after V lost 1 base and J lost 2 bases. This CDR3 comprises 16 residues. The CDR3: CASSPQLAGSKNIQYF. The CDR3 DNA is TGTGCCAGCTCACCACAACTAGCGGGATCCAAAAACATTCAGTACTTC.

The chain combines TRBV7-2 with TRBJ2-1; D possibly corresponds to TRBD2 (6 bases). V lost 0 bases to trimming and J lost 4 bases, with 10 bases between them. The CDR3 covers 15 residues. Germline assignment: CDR1 SGHTA and CDR2 FQGNSA. CDR3: CASSLAGGRYNEQFF. CDR3 bases: TGTGCCAGCAGCTTAGCGGGAGGACGGTACAATGAGCAGTTCTTC. Looking up the rest from reference TRBV7-2 and TRBJ2-1 gives the full variable domain: GAGVSQSPSNKVTEKGKDVELRCDPISGHTALYWYRQSLGQGLEFLIYFQGNSAPDKSGLPSDRFSAERTGGSVSTLTIQRTQQEDSAVYLCASSLAGGRYNEQFFGPGTRLTVL.

The rearrangement joins TRBV4-1 to TRBJ2-2, with D maybe TRBD2 (6 bases). CDR1 and CDR2 from the germline V gene are MGHRA and YSYEKL. This CDR3 has 17 amino acids. The V end lost 1 base, the J end lost 6 bases, and 18 bases lay between the germline ends. CDR3 protein: CASSQGVLAQAAGELFF. Here the CDR3 DNA reads TGCGCCAGCAGCCAAGGGGTACTAGCCCAGGCGGCCGGGGAGCTGTTTTTT.

The gene calls are TRBV5-8 and TRBJ2-7; TRBD1 agrees at 7 bases. CDR3 length: 16 residues. The V gene's germline CDR1 is SGHTS and CDR2 YDEGEE. V trimming: 1 base; J trimming: 0 bases; junction bases outside the gene matches: 7. The CDR3 is CASSLIRGQTSYEQYV. CDR3 nucleotides: TGTGCCAGCAGCTTGATCCGGGGACAGACCTCCTACGAGCAGTACGTC.

The chain recombines TRBV7-2 with TRBJ1-1; 10 bases match TRBD1. Trimming at V came to 8 bases and at J to 0 bases, leaving 12 bases not matched to a gene. This CDR3 comprises 17 residues. Germline CDR1 reads SGHTA; CDR2 reads FQGNSA. DNA of the CDR3: TGTGCCAGCCTCTCCCGGGGGGGACAGGGGTTGAACACTGAAGCTTTCTTT. Its translation: CASLSRGGQGLNTEAFF.

This clone occurred a few times. The gene calls are TRBV7-2 and TRBJ2-1; possible D gene TRBD2, 5 bases. This CDR3 comprises 15 residues. V lost 6 bases and J lost 0, with 12 bases in between. The germline CDR1 and CDR2 sequences are SGHTA and FQGNSA. The DNA for the CDR3 is TGTGCCAGCAGGTCGATAGCGAGCTCCTACAATGAGCAGTTCTTC. It yields the protein CASRSIASSYNEQFF.

The DNA of the CDR3 is TGCAGCGTTGACGGGGAGCGGGTTAGCACAGATACGCAGTATTTT. This gives the protein CSVDGERVSTDTQYF. This sequence joins TRBV29-1 and TRBJ2-3, with D perhaps matching TRBD2 (6 bases). This CDR3 is 15 amino acids long. V was trimmed by 3 bases and J by 0 bases, leaving 13 bases between them. Germline lookup yields CDR1 SQVTM and CDR2 ANQGSEA.

This clone was detected once. The chain is built from TRBV30 and TRBJ1-4; D is unresolved. The V and J ends lost 0 bases and 7 bases respectively, with 9 bases between them. The germline V gene encodes CDR1 GTSNPN and CDR2 SVGIG (reference sequence). This CDR3 spans 13 amino acids. The CDR3 nucleotides read TGTGCCTGGAGTGTAGAGAGTGGTGAAAAACTGTTTTTT. The encoded protein is CAWSVESGEKLFF.

This clone showed up just a few times. The chain recombines TRBV10-1 with TRBJ2-7; 7 nucleotides align to TRBD1. This CDR3 comprises 13 residues. V lost 5 bases and J lost 4; bases outside the gene matches: 5. Germline CDR1 WNHNN, CDR2 SYGVQD (reference sequence). CDR3 region: CASSIGRGYEQYF. CDR3 nucleotide sequence: TGCGCCAGCAGTATCGGCAGGGGGTACGAGCAGTACTTC.

On this clone: The sample has other DNA sequences that encode this CDR3 too. The chain has TRBV11-2 and TRBJ2-5; D not resolved. V lost 0 bases to trimming and J lost 5 bases, with 4 bases between them. The CDR3 has 12 residues. CDR1 is SGHAT, CDR2 FQNNGV, per germline. The CDR3 loop is CASSLDRETQYF. For the CDR3, the DNA is TGTGCCAGCAGCTTAGATCGGGAGACCCAGTACTTC. Drawing the rest from reference TRBV11-2 and TRBJ2-5, the complete variable domain is EAGVAQSPRYKIIEKRQSVAFWCNPISGHATLYWYQQILGQGPKLLIQFQNNGVVDDSQLPKDRFSAERLKGVDSTLKIQPAKLEDSAVYLCASSLDRETQYFGPGTRLLVL.